Below are 17 T cell receptor beta chains sequenced from a single sample in a study of blood T cell repertoires in COVID-19. Sequencing used immunoSEQ multiplex PCR; TCRdb keeps in-frame clones, though not all of them. The sample has approximately 50,000 clones, around 86% seen once; the top ten hold around 6.5%. The sequenced material came from peripheral blood. These receptor sequences come from a man aged 45-65 years with active COVID-19.

The rearrangement links TRBV29-1 to TRBJ2-1; D is possibly TRBD1 (6 bases). This CDR3 has 13 amino acids. Germline V lookup: CDR1 SQVTM, CDR2 ANQGSEA. With 4 bases removed from V and 3 bases from J, the gap between germline ends came to 10 bases. The CDR3 loop reads CSVGTAHYNEQFF. In DNA, the CDR3 is TGCAGCGTTGGGACAGCTCACTACAATGAGCAGTTCTTC.

V usage is TRBV19 and J usage is TRBJ2-1, with 7 bases fitting TRBD2. Per germline, CDR1 LNHDA and CDR2 SQIVND (reference sequence). The CDR3 spans 14 residues. V shed 3 bases and J 3 bases; nucleotides not matched to a gene: 2. CDR3 protein: CASSIAGDYNEQFF. The CDR3 DNA follows: TGTGCCAGTAGTATTGCGGGGGACTACAATGAGCAGTTCTTC.

The chain employs TRBV2 and TRBJ2-5; maybe TRBD2 (5 bases). Per the germline V gene, CDR1 is SNHLY and CDR2 is FYNNEI. The CDR3 has 12 amino acids. V was pared by 10 bases and J by 3 bases, with 12 bases between. CDR3 sequence: CANQDWKETQYF. Here the CDR3 DNA reads TGTGCCAACCAGGACTGGAAAGAGACCCAGTACTTC.

The J gene is TRBJ1-5, the V gene TRBV12-5; TRBD1 matches 9 bases. Germline CDR1 is LGHNT and CDR2 is FRNRAP. After removal of 5 bases from V and 5 bases from J, the junction contained 4 bases not matched to a gene. This CDR3 has 14 residues. CDR3 nucleotides: TGTGCTAGTGGTCCGGGACAGGGCTATCAGCCCCAGCATTTT. Amino acid sequence: CASGPGQGYQPQHF.

V usage is TRBV5-4 and J usage is TRBJ1-1; 7 nucleotides align to TRBD1. The CDR3 has 15 amino acids. Germline CDR1 is SGHNT and CDR2 is YYREEE (reference sequence). Trimming took 4 bases from V and 0 from J; bases not matched to a gene: 6. The CDR3 DNA reads as TGTGCCAGCAGCCTTAGGGGGCACATGAACACTGAAGCTTTCTTT. Amino acid sequence: CASSLRGHMNTEAFF.

This clone turned up a few times. The V call is TRBV4-2, the J call TRBJ2-1, with 7 bases aligning to TRBD2. There are 15 residues in the CDR3. The ends lost 4 bases at V and 2 bases at J; junction bases unmatched: 5. Germline-derived CDR1 and CDR2 are LGHNA and YNFKEQ. The CDR3: CASSRSGGAYNEQFF. The CDR3 bases are TGTGCCAGCAGCCGCTCGGGGGGAGCCTACAATGAGCAGTTCTTC.

The rearrangement joins TRBV5-6 to TRBJ1-4; TRBD1 is a possible D gene (5 bases). Looked up from germline, CDR1 is SGHDT and CDR2 is YYEEEE. V lost 4 bases to trimming and J lost 6 bases, with 13 bases between them. The CDR3 is made up of 14 amino acids. Written as DNA, the CDR3 is TGTGCCAGCAGCCGTGTCCAGGGCTATGAAAAACTGTTTTTT. As protein: CASSRVQGYEKLFF.

The V gene is TRBV2, the J gene TRBJ2-1; possibly TRBD2 for D (5 bases). V lost 3 bases and J lost 12, with 15 bases in between. Per germline, CDR1 SNHLY and CDR2 FYNNEI. The length of the CDR3 is 13 residues. CDR3 in DNA: TGTGCCAGCAGTGAGGAGCGGACGGTACGGCAGTTCTTC. It yields the protein CASSEERTVRQFF.

This clone was detected once. V gene TRBV2 combines with J gene TRBJ2-1, with D maybe TRBD2 (5 bases). The CDR3 consists of 11 residues. Germline CDR1 is SNHLY and CDR2 is FYNNEI. V lost 8 bases and J 9 bases, leaving 11 bases between the germline ends. The CDR3 loop is CASSQAGEQFF. The CDR3 DNA reads TGTGCCAGCTCTCAGGCGGGTGAGCAGTTCTTC.

J is TRBJ1-3 and V is TRBV29-1; 8 bases line up with TRBD1. The germline gives CDR1 SQVTM, CDR2 ANQGSEA. With 7 bases clipped from V and 7 bases from J, the junction kept 9 bases outside the gene matches. The CDR3 totals 13 residues. DNA of the CDR3: TGCAGCGCCGCGACAGGGGAAGCCAACACCATATATTTT. The encoded protein is CSAATGEANTIYF.

The chain recombines TRBV5-1 with TRBJ2-1, with TRBD2 matching over 7 bases. Trimming took 2 bases from V and 2 from J; bases not matched to a gene: 1. Germline V CDR1 and CDR2: SGHRS, YFSETQ. The CDR3 is 14 amino acids. The CDR3 is CASSLGRAYNEQFF. In DNA, the CDR3 is TGCGCCAGCAGCTTAGGGAGGGCCTACAATGAGCAGTTCTTC.

The J gene is TRBJ2-7, the V gene TRBV27, with a possible D match to TRBD2 (5 bases). Between the trimmed V and J ends, which lost 0 bases and 6 bases, there was a span of 9 bases. This CDR3 spans 13 amino acids. CDR1 and CDR2 (germline): MNHEY, SMNVEV (reference sequence). The CDR3 DNA reads TGTGCCAGCAGTTTATCGAGGGCGGGCGAGCAGTACTTC. This encodes CASSLSRAGEQYF.

Only one count was recorded for this clone. The V call is TRBV7-8, the J call TRBJ1-5; D gene uncertain. This CDR3 region has 14 residues. Germline CDR1 reads SGHVS; CDR2 reads FQNEAQ. V shed 2 bases and J shed 8 bases, with 13 bases lying between them. The CDR3 reads CASSLLWVAEPQHF. The CDR3 region has the DNA TGTGCCAGCAGCTTATTGTGGGTAGCAGAGCCCCAGCATTTT.

This rearrangement joins TRBV5-8 to TRBJ2-1; TRBD1 might be the D (5 bases). The CDR3 spans 15 residues. Germline values: CDR1 SGHTS, CDR2 YDEGEE. Trimming pared 7 bases from V and 7 bases from J, leaving 21 bases between. For the CDR3, the DNA is TGTGCCAGCGCCCACAGGTCCCTAGGGAAGAATGAGCAGTTCTTC. It specifies CASAHRSLGKNEQFF.

The genes are TRBV5-1 and TRBJ2-3, with D unclear. The germline CDR1 and CDR2 sequences are SGHRS and YFSETQ. V was clipped by 4 bases and J by 1 base, with 7 bases between them. The CDR3 contains 13 residues. The CDR3 DNA reads as TGCGCCAGCAGCCCGGTCGGCACAGATACGCAGTATTTT. Translation: CASSPVGTDTQYF.

The CDR3: CASSQDGGLGFLPYEQYF. The CDR3 DNA reads TGTGCCAGCAGCCAAGACGGGGGGCTCGGCTTCCTCCCCTACGAGCAGTACTTC. This rearrangement joins TRBV14 to TRBJ2-7; tentative D call: TRBD2 (7 bases). The CDR3 spans 18 residues. Germline V gives CDR1 SGHDN, CDR2 FVKESK. Trimming shortened V by 0 bases and J by 2 bases, and 20 bases separated the two germline ends.

The gene calls are TRBV4-1 and TRBJ1-2; TRBD1 agrees at 7 bases. Germline V lookup: CDR1 MGHRA, CDR2 YSYEKL. The V and J ends lost 1 base and 4 bases, in that order; junction bases with no gene match: 3. This CDR3 contains 14 residues. The CDR3 sequence is CASSQGDRSYGYTF. The CDR3 nucleotides are TGCGCCAGCAGCCAAGGGGACAGAAGCTATGGCTACACCTTC.